These 27 T cell receptor beta chains originate from one sample sequenced in a study of cytomegalovirus exposure and HLA in healthy donors. In the PCR, 60 Vbeta and 13 Jbeta primers were used. The repertoire was sequenced with immunoSEQ multiplex PCR; TCRdb's copy has only in-frame clones and lacks some. The table lists about 150,000 clones, 65% to 85% of them singletons, with 6.7% in the top ten. The material sequenced was PBMCs. The receptor set was obtained from a woman between 40 and 55 years old in good health and CMV-seropositive.

This sequence joins TRBV12-5 and TRBJ2-7; no clear D. V lost 10 bases and J 3 bases, leaving 13 bases between the germline ends. Germline V lookup: CDR1 LGHNT, CDR2 FRNRAP. The CDR3 runs 12 residues. CDR3 in DNA: TGTGCTACCGCTGACAATTTCTACGAGCAGTACTTC. Translation: CATADNFYEQYF.

In its sample, this clone was seen a few times. The chain is built from TRBV7-3 and TRBJ2-3; D is unresolved. CDR3 length equals 13 residues. Germline lookup yields CDR1 SGHTA and CDR2 FQGTGA. The V end lost 4 bases, the J end lost 0 bases, and 5 bases lay between the germline ends. The CDR3 region has the DNA TGTGCCAGCAGCTCCGGGAGCACAGATACGCAGTATTTT. Translating gives CASSSGSTDTQYF.

This clone qualifies as medium-sized. The chain is built from TRBV6-6 and TRBJ2-7, with a tentative D call TRBD2 (5 bases). The V end lost 0 bases, the J end lost 5 bases, and 11 bases lay between the germline ends. Per germline, CDR1 MNHNY and CDR2 SVGAGI (reference sequence). This CDR3 is built from 14 residues. The CDR3 is CASSYSEVFHEQYF. The CDR3 nucleotides read TGTGCCAGCAGTTACTCGGAGGTTTTCCACGAGCAGTACTTC.

The J gene is TRBJ1-2, the V gene TRBV7-9; TRBD1 might be the D (6 bases). CDR1 and CDR2 (germline): SEHNR, FQNEAQ (reference sequence). The CDR3 consists of 13 residues. Between the trimmed V and J ends, which lost 4 bases and 6 bases, there was a span of 12 bases. The CDR3 coding sequence is TGTGCCAGCAGCTCAGGGGTTTACGATGGCTACACCTTC. This gives the protein CASSSGVYDGYTF.

This chain uses TRBV9 with TRBJ2-2; 8 bases line up with TRBD1. Looked up from germline, CDR1 is SGDLS and CDR2 is YYNGEE. This CDR3 has 18 amino acids. The V segment lost 0 bases and the J segment 2 bases; nucleotides outside the gene matches: 9. The CDR3 reads CASSVATGQGANTGELFF. CDR3 nucleotides: TGTGCCAGCAGCGTAGCTACGGGGCAGGGGGCAAACACCGGGGAGCTGTTTTTT.

The J gene is TRBJ2-5, the V gene TRBV5-1; 8 bases are shared with TRBD2. The length of the CDR3 is 14 residues. V trimming: 4 bases; J trimming: 0 bases; junction bases outside the gene matches: 2. Germline CDR1 is SGHRS and CDR2 is YFSETQ. The CDR3 nucleotides are TGCGCCAGCAGCCCGGGGGGGTACCAAGAGACCCAGTACTTC. The encoded protein is CASSPGGYQETQYF.

The rearrangement uses TRBV2 and TRBJ1-6, with 9 nucleotides matching TRBD1. Germline CDR1 SNHLY, CDR2 FYNNEI. Trimming took 6 bases from V and 9 from J; bases not matched to a gene: 15. The CDR3 runs to 17 residues. CDR3 region: CASSVRGNPGQGSPLHF. CDR3 nucleotides: TGTGCCAGCAGCGTACGAGGAAATCCGGGACAGGGTTCACCCCTCCACTTT. Supplemented by reference TRBV2 and TRBJ1-6, the full variable domain reads EPEVTQTPSHQVTQMGQEVILRCVPISNHLYFYWYRQILGQKVEFLVSFYNNEISEKSEIFDDQFSVERPDGSNFTLKIRSTKLEDSAMYFCASSVRGNPGQGSPLHFGNGTRLTVT.

Comment on this clone: The same CDR3 is also encoded by other DNA sequences in this sample. The genes are TRBV5-1 and TRBJ1-2; TRBD1 agrees at 9 bases. Germline values: CDR1 SGHRS, CDR2 YFSETQ. J gave up 2 bases and V 4 bases, and 3 bases lay outside the gene matches. The CDR3 totals 14 residues. CDR3 sequence (DNA): TGCGCCAGCAGCCTGGGACAGGGCAACTATGGCTACACCTTC. Protein sequence: CASSLGQGNYGYTF.

In regard to this clone: Relative to the germline gene, one junction end is altered; a read error may explain this. This chain connects TRBV11-2 to TRBJ2-7; D is undetermined. CDR1 SGHAT and CDR2 FQNNGV come from the germline V gene. The CDR3 consists of 13 residues. DNA for the CDR3: TGTGCCAGCAGCTTAGGATTCTCCTACGGGCAGTACTTC. Translated, it gives CASSLGFSYGQYF.

The chain combines TRBV4-2 with TRBJ2-7; the D gene is possibly TRBD2 (6 bases). Germline CDR1 and CDR2: LGHNA and YNFKEQ. CDR3 length: 17 residues. Trimming took off 4 bases at V and 1 base at J, with 20 bases between the two ends. The chain's CDR3 is CASSPHGGFWRSYEQYF. In DNA form, the CDR3 reads TGTGCCAGCAGCCCACACGGGGGATTTTGGAGATCCTACGAGCAGTACTTC.

The V and J genes are TRBV11-2 and TRBJ2-4; D not certain. Germline loops: CDR1 SGHAT, CDR2 FQNNGV. V lost 3 bases and J lost 6, with 12 bases in between. The CDR3 is made up of 14 amino acids. This CDR3 reads CASSLARLGNIQYF. CDR3 sequence (DNA): TGTGCCAGCAGCTTGGCTAGATTGGGAAACATTCAGTACTTC.

V is TRBV25-1 and J is TRBJ1-2; 8 bases line up with TRBD1. The CDR3 consists of 14 residues. The J segment lost 8 bases and the V segment lost 3 bases, leaving 8 bases of the junction unmatched. Germline V gene lookup returns CDR1 MGHDK and CDR2 SYGVNS. CDR3 residues: CASSDTDRGLGYTF. The CDR3 DNA reads as TGTGCCAGCAGTGACACCGACAGGGGCTTAGGCTACACCTTC.

The chain uses TRBV4-1 and TRBJ2-2; D perhaps matches TRBD2 (6 bases). There are 17 residues in the CDR3. The ends were cut back, 0 bases at V and 4 bases at J, with 15 bases in the middle. CDR1 MGHRA and CDR2 YSYEKL come from the germline V gene. The CDR3 coding sequence is TGCGCCAGCAGCCAAGATGGAGGGGCGCGGGTCACCGGGGAGCTGTTTTTT. Protein product: CASSQDGGARVTGELFF.

The chain recombines TRBV30 with TRBJ1-1, with 7 bases lining up with TRBD1. This CDR3 contains 14 residues. From germline, CDR1 is GTSNPN and CDR2 SVGIG (reference sequence). V lost 2 bases and J lost 4; bases outside the gene matches: 7. CDR3: CAWSITGDGTEAFF. The CDR3 DNA follows: TGTGCCTGGAGTATCACAGGGGATGGCACTGAAGCTTTCTTT.

The chain has TRBV15 and TRBJ2-5; 7 bases are shared with TRBD1. The CDR3 loop spans 15 amino acids. CDR1 and CDR2 from the germline V gene are LNHNV and YYDKDF (reference sequence). J was trimmed by 4 bases and V by 2 bases; bases with no gene match: 7. CDR3 region: CATSRRNRGSETQYF. Here the CDR3 DNA reads TGTGCCACCAGCAGAAGAAACAGGGGTTCAGAGACCCAGTACTTC.

This chain connects TRBV30 to TRBJ1-1; 9 nucleotides agree with TRBD1. The CDR3 is 12 amino acids. V gave up 5 bases and J gave up 7 bases; unmatched junction bases: 5. Germline loops: CDR1 GTSNPN, CDR2 SVGIG (reference sequence). CDR3 coding DNA: TGTGCCTGGGACAGGGGGTTCGGTGAAGCTTTCTTT. Translating gives CAWDRGFGEAFF.

The chain links TRBV14 to TRBJ1-1, with 7 bases fitting TRBD1. Germline V gene data show CDR1 as SGHDN and CDR2 as FVKESK. V lost 4 bases to trimming and J lost 7 bases; unmatched junction nucleotides: 6. This CDR3 region has 13 residues. As DNA, the CDR3 is TGTGCCAGCAGCCGAGACCAGGGGGGTGAAGCTTTCTTT. Its protein is CASSRDQGGEAFF.

The genes are TRBV6-5 and TRBJ1-2; 7 bases fit TRBD1. The CDR3 has 14 residues. CDR1 is MNHEY, CDR2 SVGAGI, per germline. V lost 3 bases and J lost 8; bases outside the gene matches: 9. The CDR3 sequence: CASSYRDSGWGYTF. CDR3 sequence (DNA): TGTGCCAGCAGTTATAGGGACAGCGGATGGGGCTACACCTTC.

This clone was found a few times. The rearrangement links TRBV5-1 to TRBJ2-2, with a weak D call TRBD1 (5 bases). The V end lost 4 bases, the J end lost 0 bases, and 13 bases lay between the germline ends. Germline loops: CDR1 SGHRS, CDR2 YFSETQ. The length of the CDR3 is 16 residues. CDR3 amino acids: CASSETGYANTGELFF. The CDR3 DNA sequence: TGCGCCAGCAGCGAAACAGGTTATGCGAACACCGGGGAGCTGTTTTTT.

This clone appeared once. The chain uses TRBV28 and TRBJ1-2, with D maybe TRBD1 (5 bases). V was cut by 3 bases and J by 4 bases, with 12 bases left in between. CDR3 length: 14 amino acids. In germline, CDR1 is MDHEN, CDR2 SYDVKM. CDR3 sequence: CASSFRVLPYGYTF. In DNA, the CDR3 is TGTGCCAGCAGTTTCAGGGTTTTACCCTATGGCTACACCTTC.

The V gene is TRBV5-1, the J gene TRBJ1-1; 7 nucleotides match TRBD1. Germline values: CDR1 SGHRS, CDR2 YFSETQ. The CDR3 length is 15 residues. V was pared by 2 bases and J by 1 base, with 5 bases of the junction left unmatched. The CDR3 DNA sequence: TGCGCCAGCAGCTTTTTTGCAGGGGGGAACACTGAAGCTTTCTTT. Amino acids: CASSFFAGGNTEAFF. Drawing the rest from reference TRBV5-1 and TRBJ1-1, the complete variable domain is KAGVTQTPRYLIKTRGQQVTLSCSPISGHRSVSWYQQTPGQGLQFLFEYFSETQRNKGNFPGRFSGRQFSNSRSEMNVSTLELGDSALYLCASSFFAGGNTEAFFGQGTRLTVV.

The rearrangement joins TRBV2 to TRBJ2-7; 11 nucleotides match TRBD1. Germline V gene lookup returns CDR1 SNHLY and CDR2 FYNNEI. Losses at the gene ends were 6 bases for V and 2 bases for J; bases not matched to a gene: 3. This CDR3 is 14 amino acids long. CDR3 region: CASRPGQGAYEQYF. The CDR3 coding sequence is TGTGCCAGCAGGCCGGGACAGGGGGCCTACGAGCAGTACTTC.

The chain recombines TRBV18 with TRBJ2-5; 8 bases match TRBD2. The CDR3 has 16 residues. J lost 5 bases, V lost 2 bases, and 10 bases had no gene match. The V gene's germline CDR1 is KGHSH and CDR2 LQKENI. CDR3 coding DNA: TGTGCCAGCTCACCATTCTCAGGACTAGCCCGGGAGACCCAGTACTTC. Encoded protein: CASSPFSGLARETQYF.

The CDR3 loop reads CASSRAGEETQYF. CDR3 nucleotide sequence: TGTGCCAGCTCACGGGCAGGGGAGGAGACCCAGTACTTC. The rearrangement links TRBV18 to TRBJ2-5; the D gene is possibly TRBD1 (6 bases). This CDR3 region has 13 residues. CDR1 is KGHSH and CDR2 is LQKENI in the germline V gene. Trimming took off 4 bases at V and 5 bases at J, with 11 bases between the two ends.

This clone was observed a handful of times. In the same sample, other DNA sequences code for this CDR3. The chain couples TRBV30 to TRBJ1-5; a possible D gene is TRBD1 (6 bases). V was pared by 1 base and J by 2 bases, with 6 bases between. The CDR3 length is 13 residues. The germline V gene encodes CDR1 GTSNPN and CDR2 SVGIG (reference sequence). The CDR3 region has the DNA TGTGCCTGGAGTGGACAGGGCAATCAGCCCCAGCATTTT. Protein sequence: CAWSGQGNQPQHF.

This clone showed up just once. The genes are TRBV6-5 and TRBJ1-2; D gene uncertain. This CDR3 spans 12 amino acids. Germline loops: CDR1 MNHEY, CDR2 SVGAGI. V shed 6 bases and J shed 6 bases, with 11 bases lying between them. The DNA of the CDR3 is TGTGCCAGCAGACCTCGACACGATGGCTACACCTTC. It is translated as CASRPRHDGYTF.

The chain uses TRBV6-5 and TRBJ1-2, with unresolved D. This CDR3 has 15 residues. Germline assignment: CDR1 MNHEY and CDR2 SVGAGI. The V end was cut by 3 bases, the J end by 3 bases, with 14 bases between. CDR3 region: CASSYLGDGYYGYTF. In DNA form, the CDR3 reads TGTGCCAGCAGTTATTTGGGAGACGGATACTATGGCTACACCTTC.